The 18 T cell receptor beta chains given below trace back to one sample, sequenced in a study of cytomegalovirus exposure and HLA in healthy donors (dated by TCRdb to about 2017). The library relied on the immunoSEQ multiplex PCR assay. Held by TCRdb, this immuneACCESS table contains in-frame sequences only and omits some clones. Under half of the omission traces to an unresolved V gene where checked; the cause of the rest is unknown. This sample lists about 360,000 clones; about nine tenths were detected once. Clones ranked in the top ten supply 0.8% to 0.85% of the sample. The specimen sequenced was PBMCs. These receptors were collected from a woman between 18 and 30 years old in good health and CMV-seronegative.

The rearrangement joins TRBV4-2 to TRBJ1-2; 8 nucleotides align to TRBD1. The trim removed 4 bases at V and 4 bases at J, leaving 5 bases unmatched. Per germline, CDR1 LGHNA and CDR2 YNFKEQ. This CDR3 spans 14 amino acids. The CDR3 nucleotides read TGTGCCAGCAGCCCCGGACAGGGAGGCTATGGCTACACCTTC. Translated, it gives CASSPGQGGYGYTF.

V usage is TRBV27 and J usage is TRBJ2-7; 9 bases map to TRBD1. With 5 bases clipped from V and 4 bases from J, the junction kept 6 bases outside the gene matches. Per the germline V gene, CDR1 is MNHEY and CDR2 is SMNVEV (reference sequence). CDR3 size: 14 residues. Here the CDR3 reads CASSTDRGKYEQYF. CDR3 bases: TGTGCCAGCAGTACCGACAGGGGGAAATACGAGCAGTACTTC.

The V and J genes are TRBV27 and TRBJ1-2; 12 bases are shared with TRBD1. The CDR3 extends over 17 amino acids. Germline CDR1 reads MNHEY; CDR2 reads SMNVEV (reference sequence). V shed 4 bases, J shed 4 bases, and the junction held 10 bases outside the gene matches. The CDR3 loop is CASSSPGDRGPGYGYTF. The CDR3 region has the DNA TGTGCCAGCAGTTCGCCGGGGGACAGGGGGCCCGGCTATGGCTACACCTTC.

V gene TRBV2 combines with J gene TRBJ1-1; a weak D match, TRBD1 (5 bases). Trimming shortened V by 7 bases and J by 3 bases, and 15 bases separated the two germline ends. This CDR3 has 14 residues. Germline assignment: CDR1 SNHLY and CDR2 FYNNEI. In nucleotides, the CDR3 is TGTGCCAGCACCCAGGACACAACCTACACTGAAGCTTTCTTT. This sequence encodes CASTQDTTYTEAFF. Variable domain in full (rest from reference TRBV2 and TRBJ1-1): EPEVTQTPSHQVTQMGQEVILRCVPISNHLYFYWYRQILGQKVEFLVSFYNNEISEKSEIFDDQFSVERPDGSNFTLKIRSTKLEDSAMYFCASTQDTTYTEAFFGQGTRLTVV.

The chain has TRBV11-2 and TRBJ2-1; TRBD2 matches at 8 bases. In germline, CDR1 is SGHAT, CDR2 FQNNGV. This CDR3 has 15 amino acids. V was clipped by 6 bases and J by 5 bases; unmatched bases: 9. The CDR3 coding sequence is TGTGCCAGCAGTCATCAGCGGGAGATCGACAATGAGCAGTTCTTC. This translates into CASSHQREIDNEQFF.

The chain links TRBV27 to TRBJ2-7, with D unresolved. CDR1 is MNHEY and CDR2 is SMNVEV in the germline V gene (reference sequence). V shed 5 bases and J shed 1 base, with 21 bases lying between them. The CDR3 sequence is 17 residues long. The CDR3 spells CASSAFLTLAKSYEQYF. The CDR3 DNA reads as TGTGCCAGCAGTGCCTTTCTGACACTCGCTAAATCCTACGAGCAGTACTTC.

This chain links TRBV27 with TRBJ2-1; the match to TRBD1 covers 8 bases. With 4 bases clipped from V and 1 base from J, the junction kept 6 bases outside the gene matches. Germline V CDR1 and CDR2: MNHEY, SMNVEV (reference sequence). The CDR3 is 16 residues long. The CDR3 DNA is TGTGCCAGCAGTTCCTGGACAGGGTCTTCCTACAATGAGCAGTTCTTC. This encodes CASSSWTGSSYNEQFF.

The chain recombines TRBV27 with TRBJ2-1; the match to TRBD2 covers 10 bases. The junction had 10 bases not matched to a gene; V was cut back by 3 bases and J by 5 bases. This CDR3 spans 17 amino acids. CDR1 and CDR2 (germline): MNHEY, SMNVEV (reference sequence). The CDR3 nucleotides are TGTGCCAGCAGTTTCCCTCCGCTAGCGGGAGTGAACAATGAGCAGTTCTTC. Amino acids: CASSFPPLAGVNNEQFF.

This clone was counted only a few times. The rearrangement links TRBV7-8 to TRBJ1-1, with D perhaps matching TRBD1 (5 bases). Trimming left V 10 bases short and J 3 bases short, with 9 bases between. The CDR3 spans 11 residues. Looked up from germline, CDR1 is SGHVS and CDR2 is FQNEAQ. The CDR3 protein is CATKTDTEAFF. In DNA form, the CDR3 reads TGTGCCACCAAGACAGACACTGAAGCTTTCTTT.

The rearrangement joins TRBV9 to TRBJ2-7; TRBD1 agrees at 9 bases. Germline CDR1 SGDLS, CDR2 YYNGEE. V lost 3 bases and J lost 4; bases outside the gene matches: 5. The CDR3 is 14 amino acids. CDR3 protein: CASSGDREGYEQYF. The CDR3 DNA is TGTGCCAGCAGCGGGGACAGGGAAGGGTACGAGCAGTACTTC.

The chain recombines TRBV14 with TRBJ2-7, with a possible D match to TRBD1 (6 bases). Germline CDR1 reads SGHDN; CDR2 reads FVKESK. This CDR3 has 14 residues. V was clipped by 8 bases and J by 2 bases, with 16 bases between them. CDR3 in amino acids: CASSQGLRTYEQYF. The CDR3 DNA sequence: TGTGCCAGCTCTCAGGGGCTAAGGACCTACGAGCAGTACTTC.

CDR3 in DNA: TGTGCCTGGGGAGGGAATACGCAGTATTTT. It codes for CAWGGNTQYF. The V call is TRBV30, the J call TRBJ2-3; D is possibly TRBD2 (6 bases). V was shortened by 5 bases and J by 7 bases, with 7 bases between the two germline ends. Per the germline V gene, CDR1 is GTSNPN and CDR2 is SVGIG (reference sequence). The CDR3 runs 10 residues.

This clone was counted between two and nine times. The rearrangement uses TRBV9 and TRBJ1-6, with D possibly matching TRBD1 (6 bases). The CDR3 loop spans 12 amino acids. Germline-derived CDR1 and CDR2 are SGDLS and YYNGEE. Trimming cost V 3 bases and J 14 bases, with 12 bases left between them. The CDR3: CASSAQGRTLHF. Written as DNA, the CDR3 is TGTGCCAGCAGCGCACAGGGTAGGACCCTCCACTTT.

This chain joins TRBV6-6 and TRBJ2-5, with 7 nucleotides matching TRBD1. Germline-derived CDR1 and CDR2 are MNHNY and SVGAGI (reference sequence). CDR3 length: 15 residues. With 5 bases clipped from V and 5 bases from J, the junction kept 11 bases outside the gene matches. The CDR3 is CASSTGTVPKETQYF. The CDR3 DNA reads TGTGCCAGCAGTACCGGGACAGTTCCTAAGGAGACCCAGTACTTC.

The rearrangement links TRBV9 to TRBJ2-1; 7 bases agree with TRBD1. V lost 3 bases and J lost 10; bases outside the gene matches: 16. CDR3 length: 16 amino acids. Germline V gives CDR1 SGDLS, CDR2 YYNGEE. The CDR3 DNA is TGTGCCAGCAGCGCTTATAGACAGGGTCCCCGTGGGGAGCAGTTCTTC. It yields the protein CASSAYRQGPRGEQFF.

As concerns this clone: Other DNA sequences in the sample encode the same CDR3. This chain connects TRBV7-9 to TRBJ2-7; 11 bases are shared with TRBD2. The CDR3 consists of 15 residues. V lost 1 base and J lost 2; bases outside the gene matches: 1. Germline V CDR1 and CDR2: SEHNR, FQNEAQ (reference sequence). The CDR3 protein is CASSLVAGGTYEQYF. In DNA, the CDR3 is TGTGCCAGCAGCTTAGTAGCGGGAGGGACCTACGAGCAGTACTTC.

To note about this clone: At the DNA level, this CDR3 is encoded by other sequences in the same sample as well. The chain has TRBV5-1 and TRBJ2-7; tentatively, D is TRBD2 (6 bases). Deletions cut 5 bases from V and 0 bases from J, with 15 bases between. There are 15 residues in the CDR3. Germline CDR1 SGHRS, CDR2 YFSETQ. The CDR3 region is CASSLRGGSSYEQYF. DNA for the CDR3: TGCGCCAGCAGTTTGAGAGGAGGGAGCTCCTACGAGCAGTACTTC.

V usage is TRBV7-2 and J usage is TRBJ2-5, with 9 bases that match TRBD2. The ends lost 5 bases at V and 4 bases at J; junction bases unmatched: 8. This CDR3 has 15 amino acids. Germline V gene sequence: CDR1 SGHTA, CDR2 FQGNSA. Here the CDR3 reads CASSPVAGARETQYF. The CDR3 DNA reads TGTGCCAGCAGCCCCGTAGCGGGAGCTCGAGAGACCCAGTACTTC.